This is a list of T cell receptor beta chains from one sample in a study of cytomegalovirus exposure and HLA in healthy donors. Using immunoSEQ multiplex PCR, the repertoire was profiled, and TCRdb retains in-frame clones only, with some absent. Altogether 150,000 to 200,000 clones are present, less than 85% being singletons, with the ten largest covering under 0.8%. The sequenced material came from PBMCs. These receptor sequences come from a boy younger than 18 in good health and CMV-seronegative. Both conserved end residues are part of each CDR3. A D gene is named only where the DNA matches it firmly.

D	J	V	DNA	CDR3
TRBD1	TRBJ1-1	TRBV5-1	TGCGCCAGCAGCTCCGGACAGGGGGCTAGTGGAGCTTTCTTT	CASSSGQGASGAFF
TRBD1	TRBJ1-2	TRBV5-5	TGTGCCAGCAGCCAAGGACAGGGCATTTACACCTTC	CASSQGQGIYTF
TRBD1	TRBJ1-5	TRBV4-1	TGCGCCAGCAGCCAAGACCCTGGGACAGGGAGGGGAAATCAGCCCCAGCATTTT	CASSQDPGTGRGNQPQHF
-	TRBJ2-2	TRBV7-8	TGTGCCAGCAGCTTAGTTGTTCTAGGCTCAAGCGCTGGGGAGCTGTTTTTT	CASSLVVLGSSAGELFF
-	TRBJ1-2	TRBV6-1	TGTGCCAGCAGTGAACAAACAGGTGCCAACTATGGCTACACCTTC	CASSEQTGANYGYTF
-	TRBJ2-1	TRBV7-2	TGTGCCAGCAGCCTCGCCGGGGTTGTAGATGAGCAGTTCTTC	CASSLAGVVDEQFF
TRBD1	TRBJ1-6	TRBV19	TGTGCCAGTAGTATAGACGGGACAGCCGTTAATTCACCCCTCCACTTT	CASSIDGTAVNSPLHF
TRBD2	TRBJ2-7	TRBV23-1	TGCGCCAGCAGTCAGGCCGGGAGGTCCTACGAGCAGTACTTC	CASSQAGRSYEQYF
-	TRBJ1-5	TRBV6-6	TGTGCCAGCAGTTACGTGGGCTGGGAGAACAATCAGCCCCAGCATTTT	CASSYVGWENNQPQHF
-	TRBJ1-1	TRBV29-1	TGCAGCGCTGCGAGGACAGCCAACACTGAAGCTTTCTTT	CSAARTANTEAFF
-	TRBJ2-2	TRBV2	TGTGCCAGCAGTGTTCGGTGGTGGACTGAAAATATAGACACCGGGGAGCTGTTTTTT	CASSVRWWTENIDTGELFF